Included here is one TCR beta chain sequence, with context. Its target is unknown. On the immunoSEQ platform, TCR beta CDR3s were sequenced at survey depth. Profiling relied on immunoSEQ multiplex PCR, and the TCRdb table lists in-frame clones only, not all of them. The data contain under 5,000 clones, roughly 67% of them singletons. Germline CDR1 reads SGHTA; CDR2 reads FQGTGA. The CDR3 runs to 13 residues. Trimming removed 5 bases from V and 6 bases from J; junction bases left unmatched: 6. This record belongs to a study of CD8 T cell repertoires and HIV-1 epitope variants. On the study more broadly: Each of Twenty-five Gag and Nef epitope peptides stimulated a separate culture. Controls were a CMV, EBV and flu pool, Ebola AY9, and no peptide.

Specimen: cultured CD8+ T cells derived from PBMCs. The sequence derives from a male donor with HIV. The V gene is TRBV7-3, the J gene TRBJ2-7; 8 bases align to TRBD1. In nucleotides, the CDR3 is TGTGCCAGCAGCGAAAGCGGACAGGGCGAGCAGTACTTC. Amino acid sequence: CASSESGQGEQYF.